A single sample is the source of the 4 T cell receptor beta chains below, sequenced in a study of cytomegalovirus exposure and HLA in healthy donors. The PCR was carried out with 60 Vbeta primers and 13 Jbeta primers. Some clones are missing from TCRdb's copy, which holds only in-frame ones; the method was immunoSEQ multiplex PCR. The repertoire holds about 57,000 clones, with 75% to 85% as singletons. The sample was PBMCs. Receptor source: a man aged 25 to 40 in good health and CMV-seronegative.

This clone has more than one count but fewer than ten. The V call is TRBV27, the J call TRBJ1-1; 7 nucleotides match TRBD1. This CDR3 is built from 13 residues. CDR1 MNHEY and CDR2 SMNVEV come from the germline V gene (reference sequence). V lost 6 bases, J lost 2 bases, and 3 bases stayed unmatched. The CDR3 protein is CASRYRGNTEAFF. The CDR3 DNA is TGTGCCAGCAGATACAGGGGAAACACTGAAGCTTTCTTT.

The CDR3 sequence: CASSRDRGETQYF. Here the CDR3 DNA reads TGTGCCAGCAGCCGGGACAGGGGAGAGACCCAGTACTTC. The chain joins TRBV11-2 to TRBJ2-5; TRBD1 matches 10 bases. J lost 4 bases, V lost 5 bases, and 1 base had no gene match. The CDR3 is 13 residues long. Germline CDR1 and CDR2: SGHAT and FQNNGV.

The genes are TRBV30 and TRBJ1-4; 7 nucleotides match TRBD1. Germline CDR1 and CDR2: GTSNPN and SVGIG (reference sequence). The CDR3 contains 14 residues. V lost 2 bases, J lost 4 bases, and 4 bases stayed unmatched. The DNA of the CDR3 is TGTGCCTGGAGTTCCGGACAGGTTAATGAAAAACTGTTTTTT. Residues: CAWSSGQVNEKLFF.

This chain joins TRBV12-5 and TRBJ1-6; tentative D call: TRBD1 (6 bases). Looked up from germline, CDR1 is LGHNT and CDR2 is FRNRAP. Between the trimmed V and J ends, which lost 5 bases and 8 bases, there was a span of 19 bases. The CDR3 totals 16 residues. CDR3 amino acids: CASGPSLAGEDSPLHF. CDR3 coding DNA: TGTGCTAGTGGTCCATCACTGGCAGGGGAAGATTCACCCCTCCACTTT. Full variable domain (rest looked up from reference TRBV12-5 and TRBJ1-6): DARVTQTPRHKVTEMGQEVTMRCQPILGHNTVFWYRQTMMQGLELLAYFRNRAPLDDSGMPKDRFSAEMPDATLATLKIQPSEPRDSAVYFCASGPSLAGEDSPLHFGNGTRLTVT.